This TCR beta chain was observed in a study of blood T cell repertoires in COVID-19. The overall study: From the United States, Italy and Spain came samples of acute and convalescent COVID-19. In each case, the material was cDNA or gDNA derived from T cells, B-cell-depleted T cells, or PBMCs.

The CDR3 length is 14 residues. Between the trimmed V and J ends, which lost 0 bases and 5 bases, there was a span of 7 bases. CDR1 and CDR2 (germline): LNHDA, SQIVND (reference sequence). In the authors' workflow: Estimated nucleated cell counts came from reference gene primer amplification. Assay used: immunoSEQ multiplex PCR; TCRdb lists only in-frame clones, some missing. V and J calls and clone size follow that table, whereas D and trimming were derived from the DNA. The repertoire holds a few hundred thousand clones, with about 85% as singletons. The clonotype was recovered from a woman in her late teens or twenties with acute or convalescent COVID-19. Sample: peripheral blood. The V gene is TRBV19, the J gene TRBJ1-4, with a tentative D call TRBD1 (5 bases). CDR3 in DNA: TGTGCCAGTAGTATAGACGGGGGGAATGAAAAACTGTTTTTT. It codes for CASSIDGGNEKLFF. Combining the CDR3 with reference TRBV19 and TRBJ1-4 gives the whole variable domain DGGITQSPKYLFRKEGQNVTLSCEQNLNHDAMYWYRQDPGQGLRLIYYSQIVNDFQKGDIAEGYSVSREKKESFPLTVTSAQKNPTAFYLCASSIDGGNEKLFFGSGTQLSVL.